These 20 T cell receptor beta chains were all obtained from the same sample, sequenced in a study of somatic mutations in cytotoxic T cells in rheumatoid arthritis. Only in-frame clones appear in the TCRdb table, and some are missing; sequencing was by immunoSEQ multiplex PCR. The sample has 10,000 to 13,000 clones; 65% to 80% are singletons. Sample: CD8+ T cells sorted from blood. The receptor source for this set is an adult with rheumatoid arthritis.

The chain links TRBV7-9 to TRBJ2-7, with TRBD2 matching over 8 bases. The CDR3 sequence is 13 residues long. Germline V gene data show CDR1 as SEHNR and CDR2 as FQNEAQ (reference sequence). V lost 9 bases and J lost 7; bases outside the gene matches: 11. This CDR3 reads CASMPGGGWEQYF. The DNA of the CDR3 is TGTGCCAGTATGCCCGGCGGGGGGTGGGAGCAGTACTTC.

This chain uses TRBV28 with TRBJ2-1; the D is unclear. This CDR3 spans 14 amino acids. Trimming took 2 bases from V and 2 from J, leaving 7 bases between them. Germline CDR1 and CDR2: MDHEN and SYDVKM. CDR3 bases: TGTGCCAGCAGTTTACAGGCCACCTACAATGAGCAGTTCTTC. Protein: CASSLQATYNEQFF.

The chain combines TRBV30 with TRBJ1-2; 9 bases are a match to TRBD1. With 6 bases clipped from V and 5 bases from J, the junction kept 4 bases outside the gene matches. The germline CDR1 and CDR2 sequences are GTSNPN and SVGIG (reference sequence). The CDR3 is 12 amino acids. CDR3 DNA sequence: TGTGCCTGCCGGGACAGGGTATATGGCTACACCTTC. Protein: CACRDRVYGYTF.

CDR3 sequence: CATSGTGLRSTGELFF. CDR3 DNA sequence: TGTGCCACCAGCGGTACGGGTCTCCGGTCCACCGGGGAGCTGTTTTTT. The J gene is TRBJ2-2, the V gene TRBV15; D remains ambiguous. Germline V gene lookup returns CDR1 LNHNV and CDR2 YYDKDF (reference sequence). This CDR3 is built from 16 residues. Trimming left V 5 bases short and J 4 bases short, with 17 bases between.

The V call is TRBV6-1, the J call TRBJ2-2; D is undetermined. Germline CDR1 and CDR2: MNHNS and SASEGT. This CDR3 region has 11 residues. Trimming pared 8 bases from V and 8 bases from J, leaving 9 bases between. This CDR3 reads CASVNLGELFF. In nucleotides, the CDR3 is TGTGCCAGCGTAAACTTGGGGGAGCTGTTTTTT.

This chain uses TRBV27 with TRBJ1-4; 7 bases align to TRBD1. After removal of 5 bases from V and 2 bases from J, the junction contained 2 bases not matched to a gene. The CDR3 loop spans 14 amino acids. Germline-derived CDR1 and CDR2 are MNHEY and SMNVEV (reference sequence). The CDR3 sequence: CASSTTGTNEKLFF. The DNA for the CDR3 is TGTGCCAGCAGTACGACAGGGACTAATGAAAAACTGTTTTTT.

The chain carries TRBV9 and TRBJ2-3, with 7 bases aligning to TRBD2. Germline trimming cut 8 bases from V and 2 bases from J; bases unmatched to any gene: 8. This CDR3 spans 14 amino acids. Per the germline V gene, CDR1 is SGDLS and CDR2 is YYNGEE. The CDR3 sequence is CASNPAGYTDTQYF. CDR3 in DNA: TGTGCCAGTAACCCAGCGGGGTACACAGATACGCAGTATTTT.

This clone was counted a few times. The chain combines TRBV9 with TRBJ2-7, with 7 bases fitting TRBD1. The germline V gene has CDR1 SGDLS and CDR2 YYNGEE. Trimming removed 1 base from V and 2 bases from J; junction bases left unmatched: 3. The CDR3 has 14 residues. As DNA, the CDR3 is TGTGCCAGCAGCGTAAGGGACAGCCCCTACGAGCAGTACTTC. This translates into CASSVRDSPYEQYF.

This rearrangement joins TRBV5-4 to TRBJ1-2; D unresolved. The CDR3 sequence is 12 residues long. Per the germline V gene, CDR1 is SGHNT and CDR2 is YYREEE (reference sequence). With 4 bases removed from V and 3 bases from J, the gap between germline ends came to 7 bases. Here the CDR3 reads CASSREDYGYTF. Here the CDR3 DNA reads TGTGCCAGCAGCAGGGAAGACTATGGCTACACCTTC.

The rearrangement joins TRBV4-1 to TRBJ2-1, with D unresolved. The V end lost 2 bases, the J end lost 11 bases, and 7 bases lay between the germline ends. Looked up from germline, CDR1 is MGHRA and CDR2 is YSYEKL. This CDR3 comprises 11 residues. The CDR3 DNA reads TGCGCCAGCAGCCAAAGTGGCCAGCAGTTCTTC. It translates to CASSQSGQQFF.

This clone has just a few counts. V gene TRBV5-6 combines with J gene TRBJ1-6, with a tentative D call TRBD1 (5 bases). CDR3 size: 16 residues. Looked up from germline, CDR1 is SGHDT and CDR2 is YYEEEE. Trimming removed 0 bases at V and 5 bases at J, with 12 bases between. The CDR3 coding sequence is TGTGCCAGCAGCTTGGCAGGGTATGGCCATAATTCACCCCTCCACTTT. This translates into CASSLAGYGHNSPLHF.

The chain employs TRBV10-3 and TRBJ1-3; possibly TRBD1 for D (5 bases). The ends were cut back, 9 bases at V and 0 bases at J, with 9 bases in the middle. From germline, CDR1 is ENHRY and CDR2 SYGVKD. This CDR3 region has 13 residues. The CDR3 loop reads CAIRQPSGNTIYF. The CDR3 region has the DNA TGTGCCATTCGACAGCCCTCTGGAAACACCATATATTTT.

This clone was seen more than once but under ten times. The chain employs TRBV4-1 and TRBJ1-2; no firm D call. This CDR3 comprises 11 residues. Germline lookup yields CDR1 MGHRA and CDR2 YSYEKL. V was pared by 5 bases and J by 8 bases, with 9 bases between. CDR3 amino acids: CASSFLGGYTF. The CDR3 DNA follows: TGCGCCAGCAGCTTCCTAGGGGGCTACACCTTC.

V usage is TRBV28 and J usage is TRBJ2-4, with D perhaps matching TRBD2 (6 bases). CDR3 length: 14 amino acids. CDR1 is MDHEN, CDR2 SYDVKM, per germline. Trimming took 7 bases from V and 7 from J, leaving 17 bases between them. CDR3 DNA sequence: TGTGCCAGCAATTGGGGCGGGGTAGGGAACATTCAGTACTTC. It specifies CASNWGGVGNIQYF.

The chain couples TRBV19 to TRBJ2-7; TRBD2 matches 8 bases. CDR3 size: 15 residues. Germline CDR1 LNHDA, CDR2 SQIVND (reference sequence). V shed 6 bases, J shed 2 bases, and the junction held 9 bases outside the gene matches. CDR3: CASSIAGGETYEQYF. The CDR3 nucleotides read TGTGCCAGTAGCATCGCGGGGGGTGAAACCTACGAGCAGTACTTC.

The chain employs TRBV29-1 and TRBJ2-5; perhaps D is TRBD1 or TRBD2 (6 bases each). The V end was cut by 3 bases, the J end by 2 bases, with 16 bases between. The CDR3 length is 15 residues. Per the germline V gene, CDR1 is SQVTM and CDR2 is ANQGSEA. This CDR3 reads CSVDGGGTLQETQYF. The CDR3 DNA is TGCAGCGTTGATGGAGGGGGAACGTTGCAAGAGACCCAGTACTTC.

The chain's CDR3 is CASSLGRATNEKLFF. For the CDR3, the DNA is TGTGCCAGCAGCCTGGGCCGTGCGACTAATGAAAAACTGTTTTTT. This chain connects TRBV9 to TRBJ1-4, with D hard to call. Germline CDR1 reads SGDLS; CDR2 reads YYNGEE. The ends were cut back, 4 bases at V and 2 bases at J, with 12 bases in the middle. The CDR3 contains 15 residues.

This clone was found a few times. The V gene is TRBV27, the J gene TRBJ1-1; TRBD1 is a possible D gene (5 bases). The CDR3 runs 15 residues. Germline CDR1 is MNHEY and CDR2 is SMNVEV (reference sequence). Trimming shortened V by 6 bases and J by 0 bases, and 14 bases separated the two germline ends. CDR3 sequence (DNA): TGTGCCAGCAGGATAGGACAACTCATGAACACTGAAGCTTTCTTT. It encodes CASRIGQLMNTEAFF.

This clone was seen more than once but under ten times. This chain connects TRBV28 to TRBJ1-1; possible D gene TRBD1, 5 bases. Trimming removed 1 base from V and 0 bases from J, with 15 bases in between. This CDR3 has 17 residues. Germline assignment: CDR1 MDHEN and CDR2 SYDVKM. CDR3 in amino acids: CASSLFSGRGLNTEAFF. The CDR3 bases are TGTGCCAGCAGTTTATTTTCAGGGAGAGGTTTGAACACTGAAGCTTTCTTT.

The chain combines TRBV7-8 with TRBJ1-5; D gene uncertain. The CDR3 runs to 13 residues. The germline V gene encodes CDR1 SGHVS and CDR2 FQNEAQ. V was clipped by 4 bases and J by 3 bases, with 7 bases between them. The DNA for the CDR3 is TGTGCCAGCAGCTCGCTGCCCAATCAGCCCCAGCATTTT. Amino acids: CASSSLPNQPQHF.